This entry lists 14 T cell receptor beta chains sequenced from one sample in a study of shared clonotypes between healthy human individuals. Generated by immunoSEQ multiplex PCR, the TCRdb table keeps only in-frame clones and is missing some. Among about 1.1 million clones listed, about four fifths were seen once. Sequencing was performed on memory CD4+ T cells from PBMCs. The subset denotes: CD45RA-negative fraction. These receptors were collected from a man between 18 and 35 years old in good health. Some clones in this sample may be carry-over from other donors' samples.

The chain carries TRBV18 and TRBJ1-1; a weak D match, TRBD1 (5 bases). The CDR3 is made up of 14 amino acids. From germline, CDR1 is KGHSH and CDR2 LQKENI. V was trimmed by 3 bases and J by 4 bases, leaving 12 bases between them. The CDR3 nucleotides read TGTGCCAGCTCACCTTCACAGGCTCGCACTGAAGCTTTCTTT. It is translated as CASSPSQARTEAFF.

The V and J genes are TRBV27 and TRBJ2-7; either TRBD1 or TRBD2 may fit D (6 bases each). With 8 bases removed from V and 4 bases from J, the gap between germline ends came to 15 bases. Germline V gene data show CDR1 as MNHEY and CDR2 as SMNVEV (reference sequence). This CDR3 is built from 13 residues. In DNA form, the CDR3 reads TGTGCCAGCGGTCGGGGGCCCTATTACGAGCAGTACTTC. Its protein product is CASGRGPYYEQYF.

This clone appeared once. The CDR3 region is CASSFIFGYTF. In nucleotides, the CDR3 is TGTGCCAGCAGTTTTATATTTGGCTACACCTTC. The chain has TRBV28 and TRBJ1-2; D is ambiguous. V lost 3 bases and J 7 bases, leaving 6 bases between the germline ends. The CDR3 loop spans 11 amino acids. Looked up from germline, CDR1 is MDHEN and CDR2 is SYDVKM.

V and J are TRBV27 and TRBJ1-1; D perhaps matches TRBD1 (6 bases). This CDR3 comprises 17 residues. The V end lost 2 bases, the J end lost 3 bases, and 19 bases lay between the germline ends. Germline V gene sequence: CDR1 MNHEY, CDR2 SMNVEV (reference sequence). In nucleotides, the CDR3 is TGTGCCAGCAGTTTACTGCTGGACAGCACCCACCACACTGAAGCTTTCTTT. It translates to CASSLLLDSTHHTEAFF.

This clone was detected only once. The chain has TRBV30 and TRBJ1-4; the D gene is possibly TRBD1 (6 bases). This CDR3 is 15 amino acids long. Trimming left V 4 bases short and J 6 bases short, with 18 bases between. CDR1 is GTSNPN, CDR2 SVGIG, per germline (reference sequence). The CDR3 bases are TGTGCCTGGACCAACGGGAGGGGGACGCATGAAAAACTGTTTTTT. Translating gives CAWTNGRGTHEKLFF.

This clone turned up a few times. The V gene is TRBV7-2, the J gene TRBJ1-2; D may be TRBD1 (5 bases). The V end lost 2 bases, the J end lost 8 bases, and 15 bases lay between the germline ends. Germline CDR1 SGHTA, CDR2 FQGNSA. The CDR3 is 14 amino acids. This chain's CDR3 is CASSLSREGEGYTF. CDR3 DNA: TGTGCCAGCAGCTTATCCAGGGAAGGGGAGGGCTACACCTTC.

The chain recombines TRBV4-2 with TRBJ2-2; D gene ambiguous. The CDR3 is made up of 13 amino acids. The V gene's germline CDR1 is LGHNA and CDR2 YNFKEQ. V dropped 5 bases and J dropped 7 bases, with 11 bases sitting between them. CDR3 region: CASSEAPDGELFF. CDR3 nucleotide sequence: TGTGCCAGCAGCGAGGCCCCGGACGGGGAGCTGTTTTTT.

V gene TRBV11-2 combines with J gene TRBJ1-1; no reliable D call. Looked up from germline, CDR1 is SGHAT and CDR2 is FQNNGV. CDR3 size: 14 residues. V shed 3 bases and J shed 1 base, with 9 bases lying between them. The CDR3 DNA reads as TGTGCCAGCAGCTTTTCGGTTTGGAACACTGAAGCTTTCTTT. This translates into CASSFSVWNTEAFF.

For the CDR3, the DNA is TGCGCCAGCAGCTTGGGGACTAGCGGGAGGGGCGAGCAGTACTTC. Its protein product is CASSLGTSGRGEQYF. V and J are TRBV5-1 and TRBJ2-7; 15 bases map to TRBD2. The V gene's germline CDR1 is SGHRS and CDR2 YFSETQ. The CDR3 spans 15 residues. With V trimmed by 0 bases and J by 6 bases, 1 base remained unmatched.

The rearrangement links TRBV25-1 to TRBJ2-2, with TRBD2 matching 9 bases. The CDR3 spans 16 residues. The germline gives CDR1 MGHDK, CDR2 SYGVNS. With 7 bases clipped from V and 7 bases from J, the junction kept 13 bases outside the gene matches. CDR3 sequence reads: CASNRGSSGNIGELFF. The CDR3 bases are TGTGCCAGCAACCGGGGATCTAGCGGGAATATCGGGGAGCTGTTTTTT.

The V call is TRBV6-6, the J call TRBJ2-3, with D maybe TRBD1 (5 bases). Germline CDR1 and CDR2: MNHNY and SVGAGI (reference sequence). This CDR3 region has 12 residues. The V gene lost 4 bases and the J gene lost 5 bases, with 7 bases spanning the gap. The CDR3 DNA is TGTGCCAGCAGTTTAAGGGGAGATACGCAGTATTTT. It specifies CASSLRGDTQYF.

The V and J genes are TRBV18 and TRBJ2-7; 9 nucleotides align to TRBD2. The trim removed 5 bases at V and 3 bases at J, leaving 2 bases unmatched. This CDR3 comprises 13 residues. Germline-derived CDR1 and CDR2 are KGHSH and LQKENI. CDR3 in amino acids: CASSTTSGYEQYF. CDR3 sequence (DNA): TGTGCCAGCTCAACGACTAGCGGCTACGAGCAGTACTTC.

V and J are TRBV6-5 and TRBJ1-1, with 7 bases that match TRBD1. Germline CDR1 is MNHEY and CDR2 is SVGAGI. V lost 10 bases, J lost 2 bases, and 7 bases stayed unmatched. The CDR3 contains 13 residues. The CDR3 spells CAIRQGVNTEAFF. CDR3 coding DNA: TGTGCCATACGACAGGGAGTCAACACTGAAGCTTTCTTT.

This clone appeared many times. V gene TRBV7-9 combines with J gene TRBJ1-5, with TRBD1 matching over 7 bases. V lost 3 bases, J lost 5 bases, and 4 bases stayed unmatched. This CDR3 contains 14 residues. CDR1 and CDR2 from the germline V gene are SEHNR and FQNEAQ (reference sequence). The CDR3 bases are TGTGCCAGCAGCTTTAGTACAGGGGATCAGCCCCAGCATTTT. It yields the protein CASSFSTGDQPQHF.